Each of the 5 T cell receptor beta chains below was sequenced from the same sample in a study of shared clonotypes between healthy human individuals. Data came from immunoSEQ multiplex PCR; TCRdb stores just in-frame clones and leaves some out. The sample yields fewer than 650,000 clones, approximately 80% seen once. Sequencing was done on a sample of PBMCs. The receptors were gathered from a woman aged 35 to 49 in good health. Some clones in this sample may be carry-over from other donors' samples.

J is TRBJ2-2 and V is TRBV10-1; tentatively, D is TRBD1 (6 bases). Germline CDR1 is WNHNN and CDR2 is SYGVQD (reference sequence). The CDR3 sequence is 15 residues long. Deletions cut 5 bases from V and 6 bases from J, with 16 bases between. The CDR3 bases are TGCGCCAGCAGTCCCGGGACACCCCCAGCCGGGGAGCTGTTTTTT. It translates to CASSPGTPPAGELFF.

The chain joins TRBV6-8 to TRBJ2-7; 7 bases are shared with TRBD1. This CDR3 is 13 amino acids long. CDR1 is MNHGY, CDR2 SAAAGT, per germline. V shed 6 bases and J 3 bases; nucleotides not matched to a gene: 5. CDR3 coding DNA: TGTGCCAGCAGCTCGGGACAGAGCTACGAGCAGTACTTC. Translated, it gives CASSSGQSYEQYF.

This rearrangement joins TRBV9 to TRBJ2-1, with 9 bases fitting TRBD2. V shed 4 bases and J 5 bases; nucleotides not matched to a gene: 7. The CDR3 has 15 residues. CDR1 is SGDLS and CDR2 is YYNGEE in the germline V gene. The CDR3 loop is CASSQGTSLHNEQFF. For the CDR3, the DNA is TGTGCCAGCAGCCAGGGGACTAGCCTCCACAATGAGCAGTTCTTC.

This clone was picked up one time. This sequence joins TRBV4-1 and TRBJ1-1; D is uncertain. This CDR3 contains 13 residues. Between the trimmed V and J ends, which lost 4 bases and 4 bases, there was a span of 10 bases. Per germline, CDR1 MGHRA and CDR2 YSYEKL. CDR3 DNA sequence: TGCGCCAGCAGCCGGACGGAGTCCACTGAAGCTTTCTTT. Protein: CASSRTESTEAFF.

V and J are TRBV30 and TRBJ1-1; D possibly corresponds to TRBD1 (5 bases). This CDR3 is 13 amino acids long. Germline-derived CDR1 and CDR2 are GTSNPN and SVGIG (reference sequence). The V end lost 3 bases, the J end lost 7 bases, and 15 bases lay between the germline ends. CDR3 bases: TGTGCCTGGAGCGAGGACATTGGTATTGAAGCTTTCTTT. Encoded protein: CAWSEDIGIEAFF.